Shown below are 27 T cell receptor beta chains from a single sample sequenced in a study of OX40 agonist ivuxolimab in advanced cancers. Assay used: immunoSEQ multiplex PCR; TCRdb lists only in-frame clones, some missing. Among 80,000 or so clones listed, around 82% were seen once. Sequencing used CD4+ or CD8+ T cells sorted from blood, obtained in a trial of the OX40 agonist ivuxolimab. These TCRs come from an adult with an advanced solid tumor such as melanoma, head and neck, liver or kidney cancer.

Notes on this clone: A junction boundary mismatches the germline segment, possibly from a read error. The chain employs TRBV5-1 and TRBJ1-5; D perhaps matches TRBD1 (6 bases). CDR3 size: 14 residues. From germline, CDR1 is SGHRS and CDR2 YFSETQ. The CDR3 DNA sequence: TGCGCCAACAGCTCATCCGGGGGCGATCAGCCCCAGCATTTT. Translating it yields CANSSSGGDQPQHF.

The chain links TRBV18 to TRBJ1-4, with unresolved D. The length of the CDR3 is 16 residues. V gave up 3 bases and J gave up 2 bases, with 13 bases separating them. Germline V gives CDR1 KGHSH, CDR2 LQKENI. The CDR3 DNA reads as TGTGCCAGCTCACCGGGCAGCCTGTTCACTAATGAAAAACTGTTTTTT. It codes for CASSPGSLFTNEKLFF. Full variable domain (missing parts from reference TRBV18 and TRBJ1-4): NAGVMQNPRHLVRRRGQEARLRCSPMKGHSHVYWYRQLPEEGLKFMVYLQKENIIDESGMPKERFSAEFPKEGPSILRIQQVVRGDSAAYFCASSPGSLFTNEKLFFGSGTQLSVL.

This clone was found once. The V call is TRBV4-2, the J call TRBJ2-4, with D maybe TRBD2 (6 bases). The CDR3 length is 15 residues. Germline V CDR1 and CDR2: LGHNA, YNFKEQ. Trimming took 2 bases from V and 0 from J, leaving 8 bases between them. The CDR3, as DNA: TGTGCCAGCAGCCAACCGGGACTAGCCAAAAACATTCAGTACTTC. Its translation: CASSQPGLAKNIQYF.

DNA of the CDR3: TGTGCCAGCGCTCCAACGACAGGGACCCCTCACGAGCAGTACTTC. Translated: CASAPTTGTPHEQYF. The chain has TRBV7-8 and TRBJ2-7; 7 bases align to TRBD1. V shed 8 bases, J shed 5 bases, and the junction held 15 bases outside the gene matches. Per germline, CDR1 SGHVS and CDR2 FQNEAQ. The CDR3 totals 15 residues.

The chain uses TRBV4-3 and TRBJ2-6; tentatively, D is TRBD2 (5 bases). The CDR3 spans 18 residues. CDR1 and CDR2 from the germline V gene are LGHNA and YSLEER. V was cut by 0 bases and J by 3 bases, with 15 bases left in between. The CDR3, as DNA: TGCGCCAGCAGCCAAGATCGGTCGGGGTACGGTGGGGCCAACGTCCTGACTTTC. This gives the protein CASSQDRSGYGGANVLTF.

The chain recombines TRBV5-1 with TRBJ1-1; no clear D. CDR3 length: 15 residues. V lost 0 bases to trimming and J lost 0 bases, with 9 bases between them. Germline CDR1 SGHRS, CDR2 YFSETQ. The DNA for the CDR3 is TGCGCCAGCAGCTTGGCCTCTGGGATGAACACTGAAGCTTTCTTT. Its translation: CASSLASGMNTEAFF.

This chain connects TRBV19 to TRBJ1-3, with TRBD1 matching 9 bases. CDR1 and CDR2 from the germline V gene are LNHDA and SQIVND (reference sequence). V gave up 9 bases and J gave up 5 bases; unmatched junction bases: 5. The CDR3 length is 13 residues. The CDR3 DNA reads TGTGCCAGCCCGGGACAGGGAAGAAACACCATATATTTT. Residues: CASPGQGRNTIYF.

This clone has a single count. The chain links TRBV7-9 to TRBJ1-4; tentative D call: TRBD1 (5 bases). The CDR3 sequence is 16 residues long. Trimming removed 1 base from V and 4 bases from J, with 13 bases in between. The germline V gene has CDR1 SEHNR and CDR2 FQNEAQ (reference sequence). The CDR3 protein is CASSLEFGGNNEKLFF. The CDR3, as DNA: TGTGCCAGCAGCTTAGAGTTTGGGGGTAATAATGAAAAACTGTTTTTT.

The chain recombines TRBV27 with TRBJ1-1, with a weak D call TRBD1 (6 bases). The ends were cut back, 6 bases at V and 2 bases at J, with 13 bases in the middle. CDR1 MNHEY and CDR2 SMNVEV come from the germline V gene (reference sequence). The CDR3 is 14 residues long. For the CDR3, the DNA is TGTGCCAGCAGAAGGGCAGGGGTAAACACTGAAGCTTTCTTT. Its translation is CASRRAGVNTEAFF.

The V gene is TRBV5-1, the J gene TRBJ1-2, with D perhaps matching TRBD1 (5 bases). V dropped 6 bases and J dropped 4 bases, with 13 bases sitting between them. Per the germline V gene, CDR1 is SGHRS and CDR2 is YFSETQ. CDR3 length: 13 amino acids. The CDR3 here is CASTPGGAYGYTF. The CDR3 coding sequence is TGCGCCAGCACTCCTGGAGGGGCCTATGGCTACACCTTC.

This clone appeared a single time. The chain combines TRBV27 with TRBJ1-2; D gene uncertain. Germline V CDR1 and CDR2: MNHEY, SMNVEV (reference sequence). The CDR3 length is 13 residues. Trimming shortened V by 3 bases and J by 4 bases, and 9 bases separated the two germline ends. CDR3 in amino acids: CASSFGVSYGYTF. Here the CDR3 DNA reads TGTGCCAGCAGTTTCGGGGTGAGCTATGGCTACACCTTC.

This clone came up a few times. This sequence joins TRBV5-6 and TRBJ1-2; D is undetermined. The CDR3 is made up of 14 amino acids. Trimming left V 0 bases short and J 4 bases short, with 10 bases between. From germline, CDR1 is SGHDT and CDR2 YYEEEE. The CDR3 sequence: CASSLVWIPYGYTF. CDR3 nucleotides: TGTGCCAGCAGCTTGGTCTGGATCCCCTATGGCTACACCTTC.

This clone came up once. The J gene is TRBJ1-5, the V gene TRBV9, with D maybe TRBD1 (6 bases). The germline V and J ends were trimmed by 7 bases and 0 bases, with 17 bases remaining between them. The CDR3 spans 16 residues. The germline V gene encodes CDR1 SGDLS and CDR2 YYNGEE. In nucleotides, the CDR3 is TGTGCCAGCCCGGGACGGGGGACATATAGCAATCAGCCCCAGCATTTT. Translation gives CASPGRGTYSNQPQHF.

This clone was seen just once. J is TRBJ1-6 and V is TRBV28; no firm D call. V was pared by 5 bases and J by 4 bases, with 9 bases between. The CDR3 runs to 14 residues. Looked up from germline, CDR1 is MDHEN and CDR2 is SYDVKM. The CDR3 loop is CASSPRRYNSPLHF. The CDR3 coding sequence is TGTGCCAGCAGTCCCCGGCGATATAATTCACCCCTCCACTTT.

The J gene is TRBJ2-1, the V gene TRBV7-2, with 8 bases aligning to TRBD2. From germline, CDR1 is SGHTA and CDR2 FQGNSA. V was pared by 5 bases and J by 0 bases, with 6 bases of the junction left unmatched. This CDR3 spans 16 amino acids. CDR3 loop: CASSPRGASSYNEQFF. In nucleotides, the CDR3 is TGTGCCAGCAGCCCGCGGGGGGCGAGCTCCTACAATGAGCAGTTCTTC. The entire variable domain, with the rest obtained from reference TRBV7-2 and TRBJ2-1, is as follows: GAGVSQSPSNKVTEKGKDVELRCDPISGHTALYWYRQSLGQGLEFLIYFQGNSAPDKSGLPSDRFSAERTGGSVSTLTIQRTQQEDSAVYLCASSPRGASSYNEQFFGPGTRLTVL.

The table lists this clone with a count of one. The chain combines TRBV19 with TRBJ2-5, with a possible D match to TRBD2 (6 bases). The germline V gene has CDR1 LNHDA and CDR2 SQIVND (reference sequence). The CDR3 runs to 16 residues. Trimming stripped 5 bases from V and 2 bases from J, with 18 bases between. The CDR3 loop reads CASSRGVLIYQETQYF. The CDR3 bases are TGTGCCAGTAGTCGCGGGGTCCTGATTTATCAAGAGACCCAGTACTTC.

The chain employs TRBV4-2 and TRBJ1-6; D unclear. V was pared by 3 bases and J by 11 bases, with 11 bases between. This CDR3 has 13 residues. Germline CDR1 reads LGHNA; CDR2 reads YNFKEQ. The CDR3 DNA follows: TGTGCCAGCAGCCAGGACTTTTTCGCACCCCTCCACTTT. Amino acids: CASSQDFFAPLHF.

This sequence joins TRBV7-2 and TRBJ2-3, with 10 bases fitting TRBD2. Germline V CDR1 and CDR2: SGHTA, FQGNSA. V lost 2 bases and J lost 1; bases outside the gene matches: 0. This CDR3 has 15 amino acids. CDR3 residues: CASSLLAGGTDTQYF. For the CDR3, the DNA is TGTGCCAGCAGCTTACTAGCGGGGGGCACAGATACGCAGTATTTT.

The chain recombines TRBV30 with TRBJ1-6, with D unclear. The CDR3 totals 12 residues. Looked up from germline, CDR1 is GTSNPN and CDR2 is SVGIG (reference sequence). Between the trimmed V and J ends, which lost 5 bases and 5 bases, there was a span of 7 bases. CDR3 region: CAWGPNNSPLHF. The CDR3 DNA reads TGTGCCTGGGGACCCAATAATTCACCCCTCCACTTT.

This clone has only a few counts. The chain combines TRBV6-5 with TRBJ2-7; 8 bases align to TRBD1. Germline lookup yields CDR1 MNHEY and CDR2 SVGAGI. The J segment lost 9 bases and the V segment lost 2 bases, leaving 9 bases of the junction unmatched. The CDR3 has 14 residues. The CDR3 DNA reads TGTGCCAGCAGTTACCGATTGGACAGGGAAGGGCAGTACTTC. This translates into CASSYRLDREGQYF.

This clone was detected once. V and J are TRBV29-1 and TRBJ1-1; a possible D gene is TRBD1 (6 bases). Trimming shortened V by 5 bases and J by 4 bases, and 11 bases separated the two germline ends. This CDR3 has 12 residues. Germline V lookup: CDR1 SQVTM, CDR2 ANQGSEA. The CDR3 is CSVSGVPTEAFF. The CDR3 DNA sequence: TGCAGCGTTTCAGGGGTCCCCACTGAAGCTTTCTTT.

The gene calls are TRBV7-9 and TRBJ2-5; no firm D call. Germline CDR1 SEHNR, CDR2 FQNEAQ (reference sequence). The CDR3 totals 13 residues. V dropped 1 base and J dropped 3 bases, with 6 bases sitting between them. In DNA form, the CDR3 reads TGTGCCAGCAGCTTAGTCCGGGAAGAGACCCAGTACTTC. This codes for CASSLVREETQYF. The full variable domain, in which reference TRBV7-9 and TRBJ2-5 provide the parts outside the CDR3, is DTGVSQNPRHKITKRGQNVTFRCDPISEHNRLYWYRQTLGQGPEFLTYFQNEAQLEKSRLLSDRFSAERPKGSFSTLEIQRTEQGDSAMYLCASSLVREETQYFGPGTRLLVL.

Here the CDR3 reads CASIFGTAGANVLTF. DNA of the CDR3: TGTGCCAGCATTTTTGGGACAGCTGGGGCCAACGTCCTGACTTTC. This chain uses TRBV6-1 with TRBJ2-6; TRBD1 aligns across 7 bases. Trimming removed 7 bases from V and 2 bases from J; junction bases left unmatched: 5. Germline values: CDR1 MNHNS, CDR2 SASEGT. The CDR3 length is 15 residues.

The rearrangement joins TRBV7-9 to TRBJ1-4; TRBD1 agrees at 7 bases. CDR3 length: 14 residues. The trim removed 3 bases at V and 4 bases at J, leaving 2 bases unmatched. The germline V gene encodes CDR1 SEHNR and CDR2 FQNEAQ (reference sequence). The CDR3 DNA reads TGTGCCAGCAGCTTGACAGGGAGTAATGAAAAACTGTTTTTT. This sequence encodes CASSLTGSNEKLFF.

V is TRBV28 and J is TRBJ2-7, with a weak D call TRBD1 (5 bases). Germline CDR1 and CDR2: MDHEN and SYDVKM. This CDR3 has 13 residues. The germline V and J ends were trimmed by 5 bases and 2 bases, with 10 bases remaining between them. As DNA, the CDR3 is TGTGCCAGCAGTCTAGGGGATCCCTACGAGCAGTACTTC. It translates to CASSLGDPYEQYF.

V usage is TRBV28 and J usage is TRBJ2-3, with 7 bases that match TRBD1. CDR3 length: 16 amino acids. Per germline, CDR1 MDHEN and CDR2 SYDVKM. With V trimmed by 6 bases and J by 0 bases, 9 bases remained unmatched. The CDR3 is CASSSHNRGSTDTQYF. The CDR3 DNA is TGTGCCAGCAGCTCCCACAACAGGGGTAGCACAGATACGCAGTATTTT.

The chain is built from TRBV5-1 and TRBJ2-7; D tentatively reads TRBD1 or TRBD2 (6 bases each). Germline-derived CDR1 and CDR2 are SGHRS and YFSETQ. V lost 2 bases to trimming and J lost 3 bases, with 15 bases between them. CDR3 length: 15 amino acids. The CDR3 protein is CASSLGSGGVYEQYF. CDR3 nucleotide sequence: TGCGCCAGCAGCTTAGGGTCCGGGGGCGTCTACGAGCAGTACTTC.